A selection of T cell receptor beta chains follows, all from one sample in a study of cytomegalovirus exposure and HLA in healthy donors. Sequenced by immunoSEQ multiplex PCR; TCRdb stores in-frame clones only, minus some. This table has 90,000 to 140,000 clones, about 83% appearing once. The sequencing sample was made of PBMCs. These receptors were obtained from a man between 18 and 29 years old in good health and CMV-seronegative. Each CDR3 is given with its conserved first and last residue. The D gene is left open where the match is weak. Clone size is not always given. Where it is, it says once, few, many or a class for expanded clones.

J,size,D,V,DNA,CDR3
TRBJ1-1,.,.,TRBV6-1,TGTGCCAGCAGTGCTACTTCGGGAAGGACGCACACTGAAGCTTTCTTT,CASSATSGRTHTEAFF
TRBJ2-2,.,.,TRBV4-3,TGCGCCAGCAGCCAGGAGACTAGGCTCCGGGGAGCTGTTTTT,CASSQETRLRGAVF
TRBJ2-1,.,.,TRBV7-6,TGTGCCAGCAGCCATTCCGCGGGAAGCTCCTACAATGAGCAGTTCTTC,CASSHSAGSSYNEQFF
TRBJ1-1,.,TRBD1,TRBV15,TGTGCCACCAGCAGGACAGGGGGCGCATCGTTTGCTTTCTTT,CATSRTGGASFAFF
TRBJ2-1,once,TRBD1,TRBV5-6,TGTGCCAGCAGCTTGGATTCAGGGGGCGGCGATGAGCAGTTCTTC,CASSLDSGGGDEQFF
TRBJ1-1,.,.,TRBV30,TGTGCCTGGAGTGGCGGCGGTTTGAACACTGAAGCTTTCTTT,CAWSGGGLNTEAFF
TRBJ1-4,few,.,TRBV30,TGTGCATGGGCCCTCAGTGAAAAACTGTTTTTT,CAWALSEKLFF
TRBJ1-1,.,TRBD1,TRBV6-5,TGTGCCAGCAGTTATCGGCGGACAGGGAACACTGAAGCTTTCTTT,CASSYRRTGNTEAFF
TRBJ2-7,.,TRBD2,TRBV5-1,TGCGCCAGCAGCCCCCGAGGTAGCGGGACGTACGAGCAGTACTTC,CASSPRGSGTYEQYF
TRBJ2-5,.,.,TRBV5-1,TGCGCCAGCAGGGAGGGACAGAATCTTGAGACCCAGTACTTC,CASREGQNLETQYF
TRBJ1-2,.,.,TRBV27,TGTGCCAGTCAGCCCTTAGACACTAACTATGGCTACACCTTC,CASQPLDTNYGYTF
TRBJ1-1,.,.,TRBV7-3,TGTGCCAGCAGCTTAATGGGGGCGAACACTGAAGCTTTCTTT,CASSLMGANTEAFF
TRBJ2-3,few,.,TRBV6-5,TGTGCCAGCAGTGACAGCCGTTCCACGCAGTATTTT,CASSDSRSTQYF
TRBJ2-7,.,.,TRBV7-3,TGTGCCAGCAGCTCGCTCCAGGAGGTCTGGGGCGAGCAGTACTTC,CASSSLQEVWGEQYF
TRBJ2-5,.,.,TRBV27,TGTGCCAGCAGTCCTGTCAACTCAAAAGAGACCCAGTACTTC,CASSPVNSKETQYF
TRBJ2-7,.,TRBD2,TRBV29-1,TGCAGCGTGGAGGCGCGGGGGACCCTCGACGAGCAGTACTTC,CSVEARGTLDEQYF
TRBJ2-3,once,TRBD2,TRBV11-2,TGTGCCAGCAGCTTAGGTCCTGGCGGGGGGGAGGCAGATACGCAGTATTTT,CASSLGPGGGEADTQYF
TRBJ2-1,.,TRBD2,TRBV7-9,TGTGCCAGCACCAAACTTCCTAGCGGACGGAATGAGCAGTTCTTC,CASTKLPSGRNEQFF
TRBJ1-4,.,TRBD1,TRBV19,TGTGCCAGTAGTACCGCCGGGACAGCGAATGAAAAACTGTTTTTT,CASSTAGTANEKLFF
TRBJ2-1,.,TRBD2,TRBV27,TGTGCCAGCAGTTTACTTAGCGGGAGGGCCGGAGCGGGGTACAATGAGCAGTTCTTC,CASSLLSGRAGAGYNEQFF
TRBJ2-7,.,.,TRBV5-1,TGCGCCAGCAGCTTGGCCATAAGGATAGACAGTTCCTACGAGCAGTACTTC,CASSLAIRIDSSYEQYF
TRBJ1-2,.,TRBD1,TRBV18,TGTGCCAGCTCACCGCCAGGGGGCTATGGCTACACCTTC,CASSPPGGYGYTF
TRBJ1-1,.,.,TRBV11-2,TGTGCCAGCAGCTTAACGGCGGGGCAGGCGAACACTGAAGCTTTCTTT,CASSLTAGQANTEAFF
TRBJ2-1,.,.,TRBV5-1,TGCGCCAGCAGCGCGTACGTGACTAGTCATATTGAGCAGTTCTTC,CASSAYVTSHIEQFF
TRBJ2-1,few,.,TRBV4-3,TGCGCCAGCAGCCAGGAGACGGAGGCCTACAATGAGCAGTTCTTC,CASSQETEAYNEQFF
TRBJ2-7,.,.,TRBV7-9,TGTGCCAGCAGCCCCCCTCCCGCCAGCTCCTACGAGCAGTACTTC,CASSPPPASSYEQYF
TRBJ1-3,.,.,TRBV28,TGTGCCAGCAGTCCCGCCGGGGCTGGAAACACCATATATTTT,CASSPAGAGNTIYF
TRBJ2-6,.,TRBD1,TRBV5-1,TGCGCCAGCAGCTCGGAAGGTACGACAGGGTACTCTGGGGCCAACGTCCTGACTTTC,CASSSEGTTGYSGANVLTF
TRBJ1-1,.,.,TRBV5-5,TGTGCCAGCAGCTTAAGTCAGGGGTTGGCCACTGAAGCTTTCTTT,CASSLSQGLATEAFF
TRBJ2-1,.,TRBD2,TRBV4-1,TGCGCCAGCAGCCTGTCGCCGGGACTAGCGGGAGGAGAGCAGTTCTTC,CASSLSPGLAGGEQFF
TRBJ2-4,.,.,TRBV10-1,TGCGCCAGCACCTACCGACAGGCCCCAGGCAAAAACATTCAGTACTTC,CASTYRQAPGKNIQYF
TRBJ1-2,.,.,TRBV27,TGTGCCAGCAGTTTAGCGGGTCACTACACCTTC,CASSLAGHYTF
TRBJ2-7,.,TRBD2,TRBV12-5,TGTGCTAGTGTCCCGGCGGGGGCCTACGAGCAGTACTTC,CASVPAGAYEQYF
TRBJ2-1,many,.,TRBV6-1,TGTGCCAGCATCCCACTAGAAGAGCTTTACAATGAGCAGTTCTTC,CASIPLEELYNEQFF
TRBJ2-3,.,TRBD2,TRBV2,TGTGCCAGCAGTGGGGGACGGCCGGGACTAGCCACAGATACGCAGTATTTT,CASSGGRPGLATDTQYF
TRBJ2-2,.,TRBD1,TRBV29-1,TGCAGCGTTGAGGGGCAGGGGGCGTCCACCGGGGAGCTGTTTTTT,CSVEGQGASTGELFF
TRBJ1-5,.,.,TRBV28,TGTGCCAGCAGTTCTAGCCGAAGCGAGTATCAGCCCCAGCATTTT,CASSSSRSEYQPQHF
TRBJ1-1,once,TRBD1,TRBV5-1,TGCGCCAGCAGCTTGGTTACAGGGGGCGGCAACACTGAAGCTTTCTTT,CASSLVTGGGNTEAFF
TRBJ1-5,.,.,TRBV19,TGTGCCAGTAGTATGCCCTCTTGGGGCCCCAAGCCCCAGCATTTT,CASSMPSWGPKPQHF
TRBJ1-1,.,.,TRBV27,TGTGCCAGCAGTGGAGGACGGAACACTGAAGCTTTCTTT,CASSGGRNTEAFF
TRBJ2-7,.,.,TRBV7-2,TGTGCCAGCAGCTTTATTCAGGTCCTCTCCTACGAGCAGTACTTC,CASSFIQVLSYEQYF
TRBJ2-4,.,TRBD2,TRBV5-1,TGCGCCAGCAGCTGGGGCCTACTAGCGCTCAAAAACATTCAGTACTTC,CASSWGLLALKNIQYF
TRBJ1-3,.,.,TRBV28,TGTGCCAGCAGTCCTCTGGGGGGTCCTGGAAACACCATATATTTT,CASSPLGGPGNTIYF
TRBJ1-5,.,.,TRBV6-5,TGTGCCAGCAGCGGACAGCCCGATAGCAATCAGCCCCAGCATTTT,CASSGQPDSNQPQHF
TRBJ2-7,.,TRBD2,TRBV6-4,TGTGCCATCCCTTTGAGCGGGAGAGGTAGCGAGCAGTACTTC,CAIPLSGRGSEQYF
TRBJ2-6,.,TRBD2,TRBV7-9,TGTTCCAGCAGCCCCTACCCTAGCGGACCAAGCTCTGGGGCCAACGTCCTGACTTTC,CSSSPYPSGPSSGANVLTF
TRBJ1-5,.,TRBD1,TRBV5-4,TGTGCCAGCAGCTTGGACGGGACAGGGGCCAATCAGCCCCAGCATTTT,CASSLDGTGANQPQHF
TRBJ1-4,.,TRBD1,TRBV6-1,TGTGCCAGCACAGGGGACAGAGGGGTTCGGCTGTTTTTT,CASTGDRGVRLFF
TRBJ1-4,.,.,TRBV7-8,TGTGCCAGCAGCTTACTGACTCAACTACCTAATGAAAAACTGTTTTTT,CASSLLTQLPNEKLFF
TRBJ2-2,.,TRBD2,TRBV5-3,TGTGCCAGAAGGCAACTAGCGGGAGTTAGCACCGGGGAGCTGTTTTTT,CARRQLAGVSTGELFF
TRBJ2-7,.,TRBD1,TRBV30,TGTGCCTGGAGATCGACAGGGGGATCGTACGAGCAGTACTTC,CAWRSTGGSYEQYF
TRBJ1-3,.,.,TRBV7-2,TGTGCCAGCAGTCCGGGGGGACCCGGAAACACCATATATTTT,CASSPGGPGNTIYF
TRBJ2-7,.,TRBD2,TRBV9,TGTGCCAGCAGCGTAGGAATCGCTAGCGGCCATATCTCCTACGAGCAGTACTTC,CASSVGIASGHISYEQYF
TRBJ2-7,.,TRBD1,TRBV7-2,TGTGCCAGCAACACAGGGGCCTACGAGCAGTACTTC,CASNTGAYEQYF
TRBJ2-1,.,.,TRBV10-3,TGTGCCATCGGGACACCAAACAATGAGCAGTTCTTC,CAIGTPNNEQFF
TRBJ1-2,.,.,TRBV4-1,TGCGCCAGCAGCCAAGCTACAGGGTCCCTATATGGCTACACCTTC,CASSQATGSLYGYTF
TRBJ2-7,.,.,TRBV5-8,TGTGCCAGCAGCTTGGATGTTCGGGGGGCGTTATACGAGCAGTACTTC,CASSLDVRGALYEQYF